This T cell receptor (beta chain) emerged from a study of shared clonotypes between healthy human individuals. Study-level findings and limits: Depth of sequencing was expected to influence donor clonotype sharing. Naive subsets generally exceeded memory subsets in estimated richness. The generation probabilities recorded for non-shared clonotypes fell below those of clonotypes shared by all four donors.

To note about this clone: Its antigen remains unidentified.

CD45RO-negative, CCR7-positively selected cells formed the naive CD8 fraction, excluding terminally differentiated effector memory CD45RA+ cells. Donors, without exception, were Caucasian adults residing in Nashville, Tennessee. The protocol was immunoSEQ multiplex PCR, while the TCRdb copy is restricted to in-frame clones and leaves out a portion. The table has about 1.9 million clones, just over 90% seen once. The V gene lost 0 bases and the J gene lost 2 bases, with 5 bases spanning the gap. This CDR3 spans 14 amino acids. Germline-derived CDR1 and CDR2 are KGHSY and FQNENV. Sequenced sample: naive CD8+ T cells from PBMCs. This sequence was found in a man aged 18-30 years in good health. Some clones in this sample may be carry-over from other donors' samples. The V call is TRBV16, the J call TRBJ1-5; the D is unclear. The CDR3 nucleotides are TGTGCCAGCAGCCAATCCGGTGGCAATCAGCCCCAGCATTTT. As protein: CASSQSGGNQPQHF.